The 32 T cell receptor beta chains reported below all come from one sample, sequenced in a study of blood T cells in healthy people across ages. The use of a sample-barcoded 5' primer and a J-beta primer mix characterized a second PCR of roughly 7 to 11 cycles. TCRdb reprocessed the 5' RACE reads via MiXCR and lists one record per CDR3 protein. The profile shows some 800,000 distinct CDR3 sequences, under 55% of them singletons. The sequencing sample was made of blood. The receptors derive from a man in his 60s in good health.

This clonotype has ten or more counts. V gene TRBV25-1 combines with J gene TRBJ2-7; D possibly corresponds to TRBD2 (5 bases). Germline loops: CDR1 MGHDK, CDR2 SYGVNS. The V gene lost 4 bases and the J gene lost 4 bases, with 23 bases spanning the gap. CDR3 length: 17 residues. CDR3 protein: CASSGSGLVGGRYEQYF. Written as DNA, the CDR3 is TGTGCCAGCAGTGGAAGCGGCTTAGTGGGTGGGAGATACGAGCAGTACTTC.

The CDR3 loop reads CASSFTGQGDYGYTF. The CDR3 nucleotides are TGCGCCAGCAGCTTTACGGGACAGGGGGACTATGGCTACACCTTC. The V call is TRBV5-1, the J call TRBJ1-2; 11 bases align to TRBD1. With V trimmed by 2 bases and J by 3 bases, 3 bases remained unmatched. The CDR3 is 15 residues long. Germline V lookup: CDR1 SGHRS, CDR2 YFSETQ.

This chain joins TRBV18 and TRBJ2-7; D not certain. Per the germline V gene, CDR1 is KGHSH and CDR2 is LQKENI. The CDR3 extends over 16 amino acids. The ends were cut back, 2 bases at V and 3 bases at J, with 17 bases in the middle. The CDR3 here is CASSPDKAGFIYEQYF. The CDR3 region has the DNA TGTGCCAGCTCACCAGATAAGGCTGGGTTCATCTACGAGCAGTACTTC. Drawing the rest from reference TRBV18 and TRBJ2-7, the complete variable domain is NAGVMQNPRHLVRRRGQEARLRCSPMKGHSHVYWYRQLPEEGLKFMVYLQKENIIDESGMPKERFSAEFPKEGPSILRIQQVVRGDSAAYFCASSPDKAGFIYEQYFGPGTRLTVT.

The chain uses TRBV7-3 and TRBJ2-5; no definite D call. V lost 5 bases and J lost 11, with 21 bases in between. The CDR3 spans 14 residues. CDR1 and CDR2 (germline): SGHTA, FQGTGA. This CDR3 reads CASSPTLESSEQYF. Here the CDR3 DNA reads TGTGCCAGCAGCCCCACACTCGAGAGCTCTGAGCAGTACTTC.

V and J are TRBV7-6 and TRBJ2-1; D unresolved. V lost 8 bases to trimming and J lost 6 bases, with 8 bases between them. Germline loops: CDR1 SGHVS, CDR2 FNYEAQ. The CDR3 is 11 amino acids. CDR3 protein: CASRAGNEQFF. CDR3 nucleotides: TGTGCCAGCCGTGCAGGCAATGAGCAGTTCTTC. Supplemented by reference TRBV7-6 and TRBJ2-1, the full variable domain reads GAGVSQSPRYKVTKRGQDVALRCDPISGHVSLYWYRQALGQGPEFLTYFNYEAQQDKSGLPNDRFSAERPEGSISTLTIQRTEQRDSAMYRCASRAGNEQFFGPGTRLTVL.

This clonotype was counted only a few times. The rearrangement links TRBV3-1 to TRBJ2-1; 8 bases are shared with TRBD2. The CDR3 sequence is 14 residues long. The V gene's germline CDR1 is LGHDT and CDR2 YNNKEL (reference sequence). V was clipped by 2 bases and J by 7 bases; unmatched bases: 4. This chain's CDR3 is CASSQRGGKNEQFF. The CDR3 DNA follows: TGTGCCAGCAGCCAACGGGGGGGGAAAAATGAGCAGTTCTTC.

In its sample, this clonotype was seen a few times. This chain links TRBV7-2 with TRBJ2-1; a possible D gene is TRBD2 (5 bases). Germline V gene data show CDR1 as SGHTA and CDR2 as FQGNSA. Trimming cost V 5 bases and J 13 bases, with 18 bases left between them. The CDR3 consists of 13 residues. In nucleotides, the CDR3 is TGTGCCAGCAGCCTAGGGCTAGCCCAAGGCCAGTTCTTC. It encodes CASSLGLAQGQFF. Complete variable domain (other parts from reference TRBV7-2 and TRBJ2-1): GAGVSQSPSNKVTEKGKDVELRCDPISGHTALYWYRQSLGQGLEFLIYFQGNSAPDKSGLPSDRFSAERTGGSVSTLTIQRTQQEDSAVYLCASSLGLAQGQFFGPGTRLTVL.

The gene calls are TRBV27 and TRBJ2-5, with TRBD1 matching over 9 bases. Germline loops: CDR1 MNHEY, CDR2 SMNVEV (reference sequence). The CDR3 extends over 14 amino acids. V was pared by 2 bases and J by 11 bases, with 9 bases of the junction left unmatched. The CDR3 DNA is TGTGCCAGCAGTTTAGAACAGGGGGCAGGTGAGCAGTACTTC. Its translation: CASSLEQGAGEQYF.

Regarding this clonotype: Possible read error: a much larger clone is one base away. V is TRBV7-9 and J is TRBJ2-5, with 7 positions matching TRBD2. This CDR3 is 15 amino acids long. With V trimmed by 4 bases and J by 7 bases, 12 bases remained unmatched. Germline CDR1 and CDR2: SEHNR and FQNEAQ (reference sequence). CDR3 loop: CASSSSGRDGATQYF. The CDR3 DNA sequence: TGTGCCAGCAGCTCGTCGGGGAGGGACGGAGCGACCCAGTACTTC. The full variable domain, its missing parts supplied by reference TRBV7-9 and TRBJ2-5, is DTGVSQNPRHKITKRGQNVTFRCDPISEHNRLYWYRQTLGQGPEFLTYFQNEAQLEKSRLLSDRFSAERPKGSFSTLEIQRTEQGDSAMYLCASSSSGRDGATQYFGPGTRLLVL.

V and J are TRBV29-1 and TRBJ2-1; unclear D gene. V lost 6 bases, J lost 8 bases, and 14 bases lay in between. Germline V gene data show CDR1 as SQVTM and CDR2 as ANQGSEA. The CDR3 loop spans 12 amino acids. CDR3 protein: CSVGGKADEQFF. DNA for the CDR3: TGCAGCGTCGGCGGCAAAGCCGATGAGCAGTTCTTC.

In its sample, this clonotype was seen a few times. The CDR3, as DNA: TGTGCCAGCAGTGAAAGGACCCACGGCACCGGGGAGCTGTTTTTT. Its translation is CASSERTHGTGELFF. This chain connects TRBV2 to TRBJ2-2; no definite D call. The germline V and J ends were trimmed by 2 bases and 4 bases, with 11 bases remaining between them. The CDR3 is made up of 15 amino acids. CDR1 and CDR2 (germline): SNHLY, FYNNEI.

This clonotype came up many times. The rearrangement joins TRBV4-3 to TRBJ1-2; maybe TRBD1 (6 bases). Looked up from germline, CDR1 is LGHNA and CDR2 is YSLEER. V shed 0 bases and J shed 4 bases, with 9 bases lying between them. The CDR3 is 14 residues long. CDR3 protein: CASSQDRGAYGYTF. Written as DNA, the CDR3 is TGCGCCAGCAGCCAAGATCGGGGGGCCTATGGCTACACCTTC.

This chain links TRBV28 with TRBJ2-4; TRBD2 might be the D (6 bases). The DNA matches TRBJ2-7 better at its end, which makes the J call doubtful. The CDR3 runs to 16 residues. Germline V gives CDR1 MDHEN, CDR2 SYDVKM. The CDR3 region has the DNA TGTGCCAGCAGTTCCGGCGGGGACCGCTCCCCTTACGAGCAGTACTTC. It is translated as CASSSGGDRSPYEQYF.

V and J are TRBV25-1 and TRBJ2-4; TRBD2 matches 7 bases. V gave up 3 bases and J gave up 2 bases; unmatched junction bases: 13. CDR1 and CDR2 (germline): MGHDK, SYGVNS. The CDR3 loop spans 18 amino acids. As DNA, the CDR3 is TGTGCCAGCAGTGACACAAGGGAGGGGTCAGGGTCCAAAAACATTCAGTACTTC. This sequence encodes CASSDTREGSGSKNIQYF.

The rearrangement joins TRBV30 to TRBJ2-6, with 8 bases that match TRBD1. With V trimmed by 0 bases and J by 7 bases, 8 bases remained unmatched. The V gene's germline CDR1 is GTSNPN and CDR2 SVGIG (reference sequence). The CDR3 runs 16 residues. DNA of the CDR3: TGTGCCTGGAGTGTACCTGGACAGGGTAGAGCCAACGTCCTGACTTTC. It specifies CAWSVPGQGRANVLTF.

V and J are TRBV20-1 and TRBJ1-1; 8 positions agree with TRBD1. J gave up 4 bases and V 4 bases, and 11 bases lay outside the gene matches. The CDR3 extends over 15 amino acids. Germline lookup yields CDR1 DFQATT and CDR2 SNEGSKA (reference sequence). The CDR3 coding sequence is TGCAGTGCTATTGGGTCGGCAGGGGGCCCCACTGAAGCTTTCTTT. This sequence encodes CSAIGSAGGPTEAFF.

This chain uses TRBV27 with TRBJ2-1; D may match TRBD1 or TRBD2 (6 bases each). CDR1 MNHEY and CDR2 SMNVEV come from the germline V gene (reference sequence). CDR3 length: 16 residues. V lost 1 base to trimming and J lost 8 bases, with 18 bases between them. The CDR3 loop reads CASSLFSGVGDYEQFF. CDR3 DNA sequence: TGTGCCAGCAGTTTATTTTCAGGGGTGGGGGACTATGAGCAGTTCTTC.

This chain's CDR3 is CASSQPKSGGVRDTQYF. The CDR3 coding sequence is TGTGCCAGCAGCCAACCGAAAAGCGGGGGGGTGAGAGATACGCAGTATTTT. The chain carries TRBV3-1 and TRBJ2-3, with 10 bases lining up with TRBD2. After removal of 2 bases from V and 5 bases from J, the junction contained 10 bases not matched to a gene. The CDR3 has 17 amino acids. Looked up from germline, CDR1 is LGHDT and CDR2 is YNNKEL (reference sequence).

V gene TRBV7-9 combines with J gene TRBJ2-5, with 9 bases that match TRBD1. CDR3 size: 16 residues. Looked up from germline, CDR1 is SEHNR and CDR2 is FQNEAQ (reference sequence). V lost 4 bases to trimming and J lost 4 bases; unmatched junction nucleotides: 10. CDR3 DNA: TGTGCCAGCAGCTCAGGACGACAGGGGGTAGGAGAGACCCAGTACTTC. Translating it yields CASSSGRQGVGETQYF.

This sequence joins TRBV20-1 and TRBJ1-2, with TRBD1 matching 8 bases. CDR3 length: 16 residues. Germline loops: CDR1 DFQATT, CDR2 SNEGSKA (reference sequence). Trimming removed 5 bases from V and 6 bases from J; junction bases left unmatched: 17. CDR3 protein: CSAGHPDRGSRDGYTF. The DNA of the CDR3 is TGCAGTGCTGGCCACCCCGACAGGGGATCACGGGATGGCTACACCTTC.

As for this clonotype: The junction shows a germline mismatch at one end, possibly a read error. The chain employs TRBV4-1 and TRBJ2-7; 7 bases are a match to TRBD1. Germline CDR1 reads MGHRA; CDR2 reads YSYEKL. The CDR3 has 15 residues. CDR3 nucleotides: TGCGCCGGCAGCCACCCGGGACAGTTCACCTACGAGCAGTACTTC. Encoded protein: CAGSHPGQFTYEQYF.

Written as DNA, the CDR3 is TGCAGTGCTACGGGACTATCGGAAGAGACCCAGTACTTC. It encodes CSATGLSEETQYF. This chain uses TRBV20-1 with TRBJ2-4, with 7 bases matching TRBD2. The DNA end is more similar to TRBJ2-5, so the J call may be wrong. CDR1 is DFQATT, CDR2 SNEGSKA, per germline (reference sequence). This CDR3 comprises 13 residues.

The chain's CDR3 is CASSLEIGVLRNEQFF. The CDR3 bases are TGTGCCAGCAGCCTTGAAATTGGGGTTTTAAGGAATGAGCAGTTCTTC. The V and J genes are TRBV14 and TRBJ2-1; D is unresolved. The CDR3 loop spans 16 amino acids. The V gene lost 4 bases and the J gene lost 7 bases, with 20 bases spanning the gap. The V gene's germline CDR1 is SGHDN and CDR2 FVKESK. Complete variable domain (other parts from reference TRBV14 and TRBJ2-1): EAGVTQFPSHSVIEKGQTVTLRCDPISGHDNLYWYRRVMGKEIKFLLHFVKESKQDESGMPNNRFLAERTGGTYSTLKVQPAELEDSGVYFCASSLEIGVLRNEQFFGPGTRLTVL.

A few counts support this clonotype. This sequence joins TRBV20-1 and TRBJ2-4; perhaps TRBD1 as D (6 bases). Between the trimmed V and J ends, which lost 4 bases and 2 bases, there was a span of 15 bases. The CDR3 is 15 residues long. Germline lookup yields CDR1 DFQATT and CDR2 SNEGSKA (reference sequence). In nucleotides, the CDR3 is TGCAGTGCTACGGCGCGACAGGAGCCCAAAAACATTCAGTACTTC. Amino acid sequence: CSATARQEPKNIQYF.

This clonotype was seen more than once but under ten times. The chain links TRBV5-5 to TRBJ2-7; D ambiguous. CDR3 length: 14 amino acids. The germline V and J ends were trimmed by 0 bases and 3 bases, with 10 bases remaining between them. Per germline, CDR1 SGHKS and CDR2 YYEKEE (reference sequence). The DNA for the CDR3 is TGTGCCAGCAGCTTGGCCCATGGGGTCTACGAGCAGTACTTC. Translation: CASSLAHGVYEQYF.

A few counts support this clonotype. The chain links TRBV6-6 to TRBJ2-5, with unresolved D. In germline, CDR1 is MNHNY, CDR2 SVGAGI (reference sequence). The CDR3 spans 16 residues. The V end lost 5 bases, the J end lost 0 bases, and 16 bases lay between the germline ends. The chain's CDR3 is CASSGLTPGYQETQYF. CDR3 nucleotide sequence: TGTGCCAGCAGTGGCTTGACTCCAGGCTACCAAGAGACCCAGTACTTC.

The V gene is TRBV4-3, the J gene TRBJ1-6; D gene unclear. The V end was cut by 3 bases, the J end by 7 bases, with 13 bases between. Germline V gives CDR1 LGHNA, CDR2 YSLEER. The CDR3 is made up of 15 amino acids. In DNA, the CDR3 is TGCGCCAGCAGCCACCTCAAAGCGGGGAATTCACCCCTCCACTTT. This gives the protein CASSHLKAGNSPLHF.

CDR3 in DNA: TGTGCCACCAGCAGGAAGACAGCCCTGAACACTGAAGCTTTCTTT. Its protein is CATSRKTALNTEAFF. The chain recombines TRBV15 with TRBJ1-1, with TRBD1 as a possible D gene (5 bases). Trimming removed 3 bases from V and 0 bases from J, with 11 bases in between. Germline lookup yields CDR1 LNHNV and CDR2 YYDKDF (reference sequence). This CDR3 has 15 amino acids. Based on the CDR3 plus reference TRBV15 and TRBJ1-1, the full variable domain is DAMVIQNPRYQVTQFGKPVTLSCSQTLNHNVMYWYQQKSSQAPKLLFHYYDKDFNNEADTPDNFQSRRPNTSFCFLDIRSPGLGDTAMYLCATSRKTALNTEAFFGQGTRLTVV.

The V gene is TRBV25-1, the J gene TRBJ2-1, with D perhaps matching TRBD1 or TRBD2 (5 bases each). CDR3 length equals 14 residues. Germline V gene sequence: CDR1 MGHDK, CDR2 SYGVNS. Trimming removed 8 bases at V and 7 bases at J, with 18 bases between. In DNA form, the CDR3 reads TGTGCCAGCGGGGGTGGCAGGGTGGTAAATGAGCAGTTCTTC. Its translation is CASGGGRVVNEQFF.

The genes are TRBV12-3 or TRBV12-4 and TRBJ2-1; possible D gene TRBD1, 5 bases. Between the trimmed V and J ends, which lost 8 bases and 9 bases, there was a span of 20 bases. The CDR3 covers 14 residues. CDR3 region: CASGPLELQGEQFF. CDR3 DNA sequence: TGTGCCAGCGGCCCCCTGGAGCTCCAGGGTGAGCAGTTCTTC.

This chain uses TRBV24-1 with TRBJ2-1; the D call may be TRBD1 or TRBD2 (6 bases each). The end of the DNA fits TRBJ2-7 better, so the J call may be wrong. The CDR3 totals 15 residues. Germline CDR1 is KGHDR and CDR2 is SFDVKD. The CDR3 sequence: CATSQRGDSYNEQYF. The DNA for the CDR3 is TGTGCCACCAGTCAGAGGGGGGACTCCTACAATGAGCAGTACTTC.

The rearrangement uses TRBV13 and TRBJ2-1; 8 positions agree with TRBD2. Germline V CDR1 and CDR2: PRHDT, FYEKMQ (reference sequence). Trimming took 4 bases from V and 1 from J; bases not matched to a gene: 12. The CDR3 runs 18 residues. DNA for the CDR3: TGTGCCAGCAGCTCCAATAACCCCACTAGCGGATCCTACAATGAGCAGTTCTTC. Residues: CASSSNNPTSGSYNEQFF.